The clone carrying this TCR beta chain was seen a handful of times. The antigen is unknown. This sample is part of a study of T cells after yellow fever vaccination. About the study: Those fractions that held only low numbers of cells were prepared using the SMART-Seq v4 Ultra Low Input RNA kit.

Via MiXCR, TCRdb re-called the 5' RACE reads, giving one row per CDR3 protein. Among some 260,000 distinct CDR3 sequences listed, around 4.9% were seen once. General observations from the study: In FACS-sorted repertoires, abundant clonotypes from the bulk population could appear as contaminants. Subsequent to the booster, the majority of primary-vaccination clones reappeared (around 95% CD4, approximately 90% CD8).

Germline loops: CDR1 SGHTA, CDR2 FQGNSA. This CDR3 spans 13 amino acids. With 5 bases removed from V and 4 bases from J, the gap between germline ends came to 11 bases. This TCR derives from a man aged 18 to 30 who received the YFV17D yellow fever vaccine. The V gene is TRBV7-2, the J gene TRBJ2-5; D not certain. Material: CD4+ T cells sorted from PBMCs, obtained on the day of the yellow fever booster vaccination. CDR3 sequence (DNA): TGTGCCAGCAGCCGCGCTGGGTCAGAGACCCAGTACTTC. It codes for CASSRAGSETQYF. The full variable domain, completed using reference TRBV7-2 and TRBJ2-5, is GAGVSQSPSNKVTEKGKDVELRCDPISGHTALYWYRQSLGQGLEFLIYFQGNSAPDKSGLPSDRFSAERTGGSVSTLTIQRTQQEDSAVYLCASSRAGSETQYFGPGTRLLVL.